This T cell receptor (beta chain) derives from a study of sequential checkpoint blockade in melanoma. For the study at large: Randomization was 1:1 between first-line nivolumab→ipilimumab and ipilimumab→nivolumab. Both treatment sequences were followed by maintenance nivolumab.

The treatment is: randomized to nivolumab then ipilimumab (arm A) or the reverse (arm B). DNA-damaging chemotherapy had not been given to any patient beforehand. Live CD3+CD8+ CD19− CD56− cells were sorted from PBMCs. V was trimmed by 4 bases and J by 3 bases, leaving 13 bases between them. The germline V gene has CDR1 SEHNR and CDR2 FQNEAQ (reference sequence). CDR3 length equals 14 residues. The data were produced by immunoSEQ multiplex PCR, yet TCRdb's version contains in-frame clones alone and is incomplete. The top ten hold roughly 20% of the sample, which has under 25,000 clones, 73% seen once. The rearrangement joins TRBV7-9 to TRBJ2-7; D remains unclear. Sequenced material: CD8+ T cells sorted from blood (inferred from file names), taken from a patient given nivolumab and ipilimumab in sequence. The source is a human donor with melanoma. The CDR3, as DNA: TGTGCCAGCAGCTCGAAAACCAACAGCTACGAGCAGTACTTC. Its translation: CASSSKTNSYEQYF. Full variable domain (missing parts from reference TRBV7-9 and TRBJ2-7): DTGVSQNPRHKITKRGQNVTFRCDPISEHNRLYWYRQTLGQGPEFLTYFQNEAQLEKSRLLSDRFSAERPKGSFSTLEIQRTEQGDSAMYLCASSSKTNSYEQYFGPGTRLTVT.